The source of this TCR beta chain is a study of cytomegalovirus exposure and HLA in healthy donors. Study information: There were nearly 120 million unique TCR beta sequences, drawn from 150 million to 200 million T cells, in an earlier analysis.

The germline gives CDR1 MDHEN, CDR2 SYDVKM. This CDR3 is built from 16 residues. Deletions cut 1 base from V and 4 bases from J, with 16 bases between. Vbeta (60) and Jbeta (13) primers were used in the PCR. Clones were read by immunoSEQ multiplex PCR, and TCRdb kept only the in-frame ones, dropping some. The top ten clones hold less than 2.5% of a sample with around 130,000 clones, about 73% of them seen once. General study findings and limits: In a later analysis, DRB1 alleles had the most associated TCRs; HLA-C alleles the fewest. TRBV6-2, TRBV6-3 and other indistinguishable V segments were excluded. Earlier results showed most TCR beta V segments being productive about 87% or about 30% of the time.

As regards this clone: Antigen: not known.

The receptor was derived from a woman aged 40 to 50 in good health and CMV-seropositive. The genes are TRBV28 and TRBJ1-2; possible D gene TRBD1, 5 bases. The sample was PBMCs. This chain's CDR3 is CASSLSERWGVYGYTF. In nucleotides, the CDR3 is TGTGCCAGCAGTTTATCGGAACGATGGGGGGTCTATGGCTACACCTTC.